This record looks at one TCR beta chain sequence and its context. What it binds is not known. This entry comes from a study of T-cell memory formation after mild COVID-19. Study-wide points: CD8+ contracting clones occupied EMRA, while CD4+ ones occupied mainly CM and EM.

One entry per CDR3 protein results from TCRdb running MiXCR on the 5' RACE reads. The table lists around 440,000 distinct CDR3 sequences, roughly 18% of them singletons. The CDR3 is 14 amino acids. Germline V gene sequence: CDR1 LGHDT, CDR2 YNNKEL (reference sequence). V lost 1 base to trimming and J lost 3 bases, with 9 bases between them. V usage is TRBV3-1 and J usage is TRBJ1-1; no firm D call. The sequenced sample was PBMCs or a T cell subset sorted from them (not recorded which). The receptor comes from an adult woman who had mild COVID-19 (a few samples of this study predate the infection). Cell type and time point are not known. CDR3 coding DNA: TGTGCCAGCAGCCAAGGGTTCCTCGACACTGAAGCTTTCTTT. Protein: CASSQGFLDTEAFF.